This entry concerns a single TCR beta chain. Antigen specificity is unknown. This sample was taken from a study of cytomegalovirus exposure and HLA in healthy donors. Study findings and constraints: The investigators catalogued 150 or so TCR beta chains as cytomegalovirus-associated. Roughly even sequencing depth across donors was the assumption behind the presence/absence analyses. In vitro assays verified that three CMV-associated chains recognized CMV antigens specifically.

Researchers ran the PCR with 60 Vbeta and 13 Jbeta primers. Sequenced by immunoSEQ multiplex PCR; TCRdb stores in-frame clones only, minus some. The table lists 150,000 to 200,000 clones, approximately 75% of them singletons, with 1.5% to 2% in the top ten. V was shortened by 4 bases and J by 2 bases, with 12 bases between the two germline ends. Germline assignment: CDR1 MNHEY and CDR2 SMNVEV (reference sequence). This CDR3 region has 14 residues. The chain joins TRBV27 to TRBJ2-7; tentative D call: TRBD1 (5 bases). The receptor was derived from a woman under 30 in good health and CMV-seronegative. Sequencing was done on a sample of PBMCs. CDR3 residues: CASSSLDRTYEQYF. The CDR3 bases are TGTGCCAGCAGTTCCCTTGACAGAACCTACGAGCAGTACTTC.